The TCR beta chain under discussion was sequenced for a study of beta chain features in type 1 diabetes. Study details: Sorted cells from all samples, numbering 107,917,701, were examined.

The CDR3 is 13 residues long. V was pared by 2 bases and J by 3 bases, with 11 bases between. Germline V gives CDR1 GTSNPN, CDR2 SVGIG (reference sequence). Expressed TCRB transcripts were sequenced because the isolated RNA had all been reverse transcribed beforehand. Clones were sequenced by immunoSEQ multiplex PCR, and TCRdb holds only the in-frame ones, with some missing. Among fewer than 250,000 clones listed, about 63% were seen once. Via the markers CD45RO/CCR7/CD25/CD127/CD95/CD27, stem cell-like memory, regulatory, central memory and naive CD4+ cells were sorted. Study-wide results and limits: When VDJ junctions were examined, type 1 diabetes patients showed fewer insertions and more deletions.

Worth noting for this clone: The antigen is not known.

The TCR was taken from a man younger than 45 in good health. The chain recombines TRBV30 with TRBJ2-7, with D possibly being TRBD1 or TRBD2 (5 bases each). Material for sequencing was naive CD4+ T cells from blood. CDR3 bases: TGTGCCTGGAGTTCGGGGCTCCTCTACGAGCAGTACTTC. This sequence encodes CAWSSGLLYEQYF.